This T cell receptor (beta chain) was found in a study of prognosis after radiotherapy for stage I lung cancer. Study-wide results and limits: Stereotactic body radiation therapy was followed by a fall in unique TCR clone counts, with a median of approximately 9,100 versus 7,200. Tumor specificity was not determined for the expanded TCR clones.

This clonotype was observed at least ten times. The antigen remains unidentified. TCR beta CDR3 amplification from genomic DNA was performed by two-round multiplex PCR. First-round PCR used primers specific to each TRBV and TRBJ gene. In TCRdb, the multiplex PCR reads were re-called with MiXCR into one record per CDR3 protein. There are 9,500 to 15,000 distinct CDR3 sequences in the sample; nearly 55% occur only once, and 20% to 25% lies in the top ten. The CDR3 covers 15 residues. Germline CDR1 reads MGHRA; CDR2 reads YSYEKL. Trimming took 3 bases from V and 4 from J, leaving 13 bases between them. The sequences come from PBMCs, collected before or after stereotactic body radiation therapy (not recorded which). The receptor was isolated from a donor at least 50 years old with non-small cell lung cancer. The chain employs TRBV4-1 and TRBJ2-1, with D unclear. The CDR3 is CASSQMGSRYNEQFF. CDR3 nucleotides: TGCGCCAGCAGCCAGATGGGCTCCAGATACAATGAGCAGTTCTTC.